A single sample is the source of the 13 T cell receptor beta chains below, sequenced in a study of T-cell reconstitution after alpha-beta-depleted transplantation in children. Preparation of the TCRbeta library was carried out with unique molecular identifiers. TCRdb processed the PCR reads anew with MiXCR; each CDR3 protein has one entry. The table shows 190,000 or so distinct CDR3 sequences, with 6% to 7% occurring only once. The sequencing used PBMCs from the stem cell graft donor, collected from the stem cell graft. These receptors were obtained from a human donor who donated a stem cell graft to a child with Wiskott-Aldrich syndrome.

This clonotype was recorded at least ten times. The chain uses TRBV7-2 and TRBJ1-1, with 9 positions matching TRBD1. Germline trimming cut 4 bases from V and 6 bases from J; bases unmatched to any gene: 6. Germline loops: CDR1 SGHTA, CDR2 FQGNSA. This CDR3 is built from 14 residues. CDR3 DNA sequence: TGTGCCAGCAGCTCAACAGGGGGCAAGTCTGAAGCTTTCTTT. It encodes CASSSTGGKSEAFF. The full variable domain, its missing parts supplied by reference TRBV7-2 and TRBJ1-1, is GAGVSQSPSNKVTEKGKDVELRCDPISGHTALYWYRQSLGQGLEFLIYFQGNSAPDKSGLPSDRFSAERTGGSVSTLTIQRTQQEDSAVYLCASSSTGGKSEAFFGQGTRLTVV.

This clonotype showed up many times. One end of the junction varies from germline; a read error may be responsible. The rearrangement links TRBV20-1 to TRBJ2-1, with a weak D call TRBD2 (6 bases). CDR1 and CDR2 (germline): DFQATT, SNEGSKA (reference sequence). The CDR3 spans 13 residues. The chain's CDR3 is CSARVRTGTVDPF. The CDR3 nucleotides are TGCAGTGCTAGAGTCCGAACCGGGACTGTGGACCCCTTC.

Ten or more counts support this clonotype. For the CDR3, the DNA is TGTGCCAGCAGCAACCTCAGGGGCACCGGGGAGCTGTTTTTT. It codes for CASSNLRGTGELFF. J is TRBJ2-2 and V is TRBV25-1; a possible D gene is TRBD1 (6 bases). CDR3 length: 14 residues. CDR1 and CDR2 from the germline V gene are MGHDK and SYGVNS. V lost 6 bases and J 4 bases, leaving 12 bases between the germline ends.

The chain couples TRBV11-3 to TRBJ2-1; 7 nucleotides align to TRBD1. The CDR3 contains 14 residues. The J segment lost 6 bases and the V segment lost 3 bases, leaving 5 bases of the junction unmatched. Germline V gene sequence: CDR1 SGHNT, CDR2 YENEEA. As DNA, the CDR3 is TGTGCCAGCAGCTTTGACAGGGAAGGCAATGAGCAGTTCTTC. Encoded protein: CASSFDREGNEQFF. The variable domain in full, with the rest retrieved from reference TRBV11-3 and TRBJ2-1, is EAGVVQSPRYKIIEKKQPVAFWCNPISGHNTLYWYLQNLGQGPELLIRYENEEAVDDSQLPKDRFSAERLKGVDSTLKIQPAELGDSAVYLCASSFDREGNEQFFGPGTRLTVL.

The rearrangement joins TRBV12-3 or TRBV12-4 to TRBJ2-7; possibly TRBD1 or TRBD2 for D (5 bases each). The CDR3 runs 15 residues. V was trimmed by 6 bases and J by 3 bases, leaving 18 bases between them. CDR3 protein: CASSRPTLGVYEQYF. CDR3 sequence (DNA): TGTGCCAGCAGCCGACCGACCCTGGGGGTCTACGAGCAGTACTTC.

A few counts support this clonotype. The rearrangement links TRBV3-1 to TRBJ1-2; D is unresolved. Germline lookup yields CDR1 LGHDT and CDR2 YNNKEL (reference sequence). Between the trimmed V and J ends, which lost 0 bases and 4 bases, there was a span of 18 bases. The CDR3 has 17 amino acids. CDR3 coding DNA: TGTGCCAGCAGCCAAGAGGTCGTGGCCCCCGATATCTATGGCTACACCTTC. Protein: CASSQEVVAPDIYGYTF. Drawing the rest from reference TRBV3-1 and TRBJ1-2, the complete variable domain is DTAVSQTPKYLVTQMGNDKSIKCEQNLGHDTMYWYKQDSKKFLKIMFSYNNKELIINETVPNRFSPKSPDKAHLNLHINSLELGDSAVYFCASSQEVVAPDIYGYTFGSGTRLTVV.

There are a few counts of this clonotype. The rearrangement uses TRBV7-8 and TRBJ1-1; D is unclear. The CDR3 has 14 residues. Trimming pared 5 bases from V and 8 bases from J, leaving 18 bases between. CDR1 is SGHVS and CDR2 is FQNEAQ in the germline V gene. The CDR3, as DNA: TGTGCCAGCAGCCCAGTTGAGGCCCGCTTGGAAGCTTTCTTT. This encodes CASSPVEARLEAFF.

This clonotype was seen ten or more times. This chain connects TRBV29-1 to TRBJ2-5, with a weak D call TRBD2 (5 bases). V was shortened by 4 bases and J by 4 bases, with 7 bases between the two germline ends. The CDR3 is 11 amino acids. The germline gives CDR1 SQVTM, CDR2 ANQGSEA. This CDR3 is CSVGGGETQYF. The CDR3 region has the DNA TGCAGCGTTGGAGGAGGAGAGACCCAGTACTTC.

Ten or more counts support this clonotype. J is TRBJ2-3 and V is TRBV5-1; D is unclear. The CDR3 length is 14 residues. Germline V gene data show CDR1 as SGHRS and CDR2 as YFSETQ. V was shortened by 4 bases and J by 0 bases, with 9 bases between the two germline ends. The CDR3 DNA follows: TGCGCCAGCAGCCTGTCGTCTAGCACAGATACGCAGTATTTT. It yields the protein CASSLSSSTDTQYF.

The chain is built from TRBV3-1 and TRBJ1-6; 8 nucleotides match TRBD1. V gave up 4 bases and J gave up 5 bases; unmatched junction bases: 4. Germline V lookup: CDR1 LGHDT, CDR2 YNNKEL (reference sequence). The CDR3 has 15 amino acids. The CDR3: CASSLGTGDNSPLHF. The CDR3 DNA follows: TGTGCCAGCAGCCTCGGGACAGGCGATAATTCACCCCTCCACTTT.

The chain employs TRBV5-1 and TRBJ2-6; 10 bases fit TRBD1. Germline CDR1 is SGHRS and CDR2 is YFSETQ. The ends lost 3 bases at V and 0 bases at J; junction bases unmatched: 3. The CDR3 sequence is 17 residues long. In DNA form, the CDR3 reads TGCGCCAGCAGCTGGACAGGGGGTCCCTCTGGGGCCAACGTCCTGACTTTC. Amino acids: CASSWTGGPSGANVLTF.

This clonotype was counted many times. The CDR3 sequence: CASSFRLVGANVLTF. Written as DNA, the CDR3 is TGTGCCAGCAGTTTTAGGCTAGTTGGGGCCAACGTCCTGACTTTC. This chain uses TRBV27 with TRBJ2-6, with unresolved D. The V gene lost 3 bases and the J gene lost 3 bases, with 9 bases spanning the gap. The germline CDR1 and CDR2 sequences are MNHEY and SMNVEV (reference sequence). CDR3 length equals 15 residues.

This clonotype showed up many times. Germline and junction disagree at one end, which may indicate a read error. The chain couples TRBV5-1 to TRBJ1-6; D is undetermined. CDR1 SGHRS and CDR2 YFSETQ come from the germline V gene. The CDR3 is made up of 14 amino acids. CDR3 amino acids: CASNLGEVNSPLHF. The CDR3 region has the DNA TGCGCCAGCAACTTGGGCGAAGTCAATTCACCCCTCCACTTT.